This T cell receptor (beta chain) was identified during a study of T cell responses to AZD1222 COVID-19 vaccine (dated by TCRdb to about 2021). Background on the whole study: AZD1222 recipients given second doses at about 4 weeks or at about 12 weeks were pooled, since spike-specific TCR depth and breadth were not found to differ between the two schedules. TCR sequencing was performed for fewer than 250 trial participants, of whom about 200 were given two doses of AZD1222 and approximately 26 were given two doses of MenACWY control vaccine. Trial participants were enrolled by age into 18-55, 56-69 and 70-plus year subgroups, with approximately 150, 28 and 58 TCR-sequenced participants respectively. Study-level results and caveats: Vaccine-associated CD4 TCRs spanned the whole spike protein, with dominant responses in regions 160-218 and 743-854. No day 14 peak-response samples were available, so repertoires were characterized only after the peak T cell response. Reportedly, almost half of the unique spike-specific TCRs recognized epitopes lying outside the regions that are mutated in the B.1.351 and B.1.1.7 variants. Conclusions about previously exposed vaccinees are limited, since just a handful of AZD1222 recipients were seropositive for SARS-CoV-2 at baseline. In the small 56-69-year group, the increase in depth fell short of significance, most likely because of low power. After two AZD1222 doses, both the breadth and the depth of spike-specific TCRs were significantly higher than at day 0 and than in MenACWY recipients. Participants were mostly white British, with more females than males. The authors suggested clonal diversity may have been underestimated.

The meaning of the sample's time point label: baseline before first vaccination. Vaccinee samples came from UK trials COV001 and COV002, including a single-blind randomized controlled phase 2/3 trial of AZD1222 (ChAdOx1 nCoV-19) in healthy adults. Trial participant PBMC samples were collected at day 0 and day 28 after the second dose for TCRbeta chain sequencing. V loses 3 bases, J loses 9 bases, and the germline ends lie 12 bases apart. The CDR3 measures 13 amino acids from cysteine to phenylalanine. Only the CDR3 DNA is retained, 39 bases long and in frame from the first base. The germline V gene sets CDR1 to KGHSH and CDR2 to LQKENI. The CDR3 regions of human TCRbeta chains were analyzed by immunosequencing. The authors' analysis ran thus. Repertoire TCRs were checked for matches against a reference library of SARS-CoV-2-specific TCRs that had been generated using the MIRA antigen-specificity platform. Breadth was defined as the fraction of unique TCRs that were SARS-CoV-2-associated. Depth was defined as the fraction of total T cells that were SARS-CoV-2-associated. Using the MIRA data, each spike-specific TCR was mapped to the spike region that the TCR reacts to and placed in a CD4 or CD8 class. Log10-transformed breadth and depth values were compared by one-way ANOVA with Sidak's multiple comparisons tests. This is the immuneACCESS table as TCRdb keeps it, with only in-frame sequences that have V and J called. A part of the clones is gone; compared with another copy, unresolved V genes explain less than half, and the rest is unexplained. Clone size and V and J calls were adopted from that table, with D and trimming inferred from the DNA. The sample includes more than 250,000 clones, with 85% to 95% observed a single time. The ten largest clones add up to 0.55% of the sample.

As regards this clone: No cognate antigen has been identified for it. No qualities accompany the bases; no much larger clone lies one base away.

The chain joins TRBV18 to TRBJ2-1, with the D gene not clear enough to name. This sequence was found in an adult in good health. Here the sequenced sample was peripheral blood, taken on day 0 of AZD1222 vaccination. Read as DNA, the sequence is TGTGCCAGCTCACCCGACGAAGACATTGAGCAGTTCTTC. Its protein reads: CASSPDEDIEQFF. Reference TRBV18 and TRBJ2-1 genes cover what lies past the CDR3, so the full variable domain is NAGVMQNPRHLVRRRGQEARLRCSPMKGHSHVYWYRQLPEEGLKFMVYLQKENIIDESGMPKERFSAEFPKEGPSILRIQQVVRGDSAAYFCASSPDEDIEQFFGPGTRLTVL.